This TCR beta chain was obtained from a study of blood T cell repertoires in COVID-19. As originally analysed: Amplification from reference gene primers served as the basis for estimated nucleated cell counts. Clones were sequenced by immunoSEQ multiplex PCR, and TCRdb holds only the in-frame ones, with some missing. V and J calls and clone size follow that table, whereas D and trimming were derived from the DNA. The table shows 85,000 or so clones, with 86% occurring only once. V was trimmed by 2 bases and J by 7 bases, leaving 15 bases between them. Germline V lookup: CDR1 MNHEY, CDR2 SVGAGI. The CDR3 consists of 15 residues.

What was sequenced was peripheral blood. The chain employs TRBV6-5 and TRBJ2-1; D perhaps matches TRBD2 (6 bases). This sequence originates from a man between 50 and 59 years old with active or convalescent COVID-19. CDR3 in DNA: TGTGCCAGCAGTTACGGTTGGGACGGAGGGAATGAGCAGTTCTTC. Encoded protein: CASSYGWDGGNEQFF.